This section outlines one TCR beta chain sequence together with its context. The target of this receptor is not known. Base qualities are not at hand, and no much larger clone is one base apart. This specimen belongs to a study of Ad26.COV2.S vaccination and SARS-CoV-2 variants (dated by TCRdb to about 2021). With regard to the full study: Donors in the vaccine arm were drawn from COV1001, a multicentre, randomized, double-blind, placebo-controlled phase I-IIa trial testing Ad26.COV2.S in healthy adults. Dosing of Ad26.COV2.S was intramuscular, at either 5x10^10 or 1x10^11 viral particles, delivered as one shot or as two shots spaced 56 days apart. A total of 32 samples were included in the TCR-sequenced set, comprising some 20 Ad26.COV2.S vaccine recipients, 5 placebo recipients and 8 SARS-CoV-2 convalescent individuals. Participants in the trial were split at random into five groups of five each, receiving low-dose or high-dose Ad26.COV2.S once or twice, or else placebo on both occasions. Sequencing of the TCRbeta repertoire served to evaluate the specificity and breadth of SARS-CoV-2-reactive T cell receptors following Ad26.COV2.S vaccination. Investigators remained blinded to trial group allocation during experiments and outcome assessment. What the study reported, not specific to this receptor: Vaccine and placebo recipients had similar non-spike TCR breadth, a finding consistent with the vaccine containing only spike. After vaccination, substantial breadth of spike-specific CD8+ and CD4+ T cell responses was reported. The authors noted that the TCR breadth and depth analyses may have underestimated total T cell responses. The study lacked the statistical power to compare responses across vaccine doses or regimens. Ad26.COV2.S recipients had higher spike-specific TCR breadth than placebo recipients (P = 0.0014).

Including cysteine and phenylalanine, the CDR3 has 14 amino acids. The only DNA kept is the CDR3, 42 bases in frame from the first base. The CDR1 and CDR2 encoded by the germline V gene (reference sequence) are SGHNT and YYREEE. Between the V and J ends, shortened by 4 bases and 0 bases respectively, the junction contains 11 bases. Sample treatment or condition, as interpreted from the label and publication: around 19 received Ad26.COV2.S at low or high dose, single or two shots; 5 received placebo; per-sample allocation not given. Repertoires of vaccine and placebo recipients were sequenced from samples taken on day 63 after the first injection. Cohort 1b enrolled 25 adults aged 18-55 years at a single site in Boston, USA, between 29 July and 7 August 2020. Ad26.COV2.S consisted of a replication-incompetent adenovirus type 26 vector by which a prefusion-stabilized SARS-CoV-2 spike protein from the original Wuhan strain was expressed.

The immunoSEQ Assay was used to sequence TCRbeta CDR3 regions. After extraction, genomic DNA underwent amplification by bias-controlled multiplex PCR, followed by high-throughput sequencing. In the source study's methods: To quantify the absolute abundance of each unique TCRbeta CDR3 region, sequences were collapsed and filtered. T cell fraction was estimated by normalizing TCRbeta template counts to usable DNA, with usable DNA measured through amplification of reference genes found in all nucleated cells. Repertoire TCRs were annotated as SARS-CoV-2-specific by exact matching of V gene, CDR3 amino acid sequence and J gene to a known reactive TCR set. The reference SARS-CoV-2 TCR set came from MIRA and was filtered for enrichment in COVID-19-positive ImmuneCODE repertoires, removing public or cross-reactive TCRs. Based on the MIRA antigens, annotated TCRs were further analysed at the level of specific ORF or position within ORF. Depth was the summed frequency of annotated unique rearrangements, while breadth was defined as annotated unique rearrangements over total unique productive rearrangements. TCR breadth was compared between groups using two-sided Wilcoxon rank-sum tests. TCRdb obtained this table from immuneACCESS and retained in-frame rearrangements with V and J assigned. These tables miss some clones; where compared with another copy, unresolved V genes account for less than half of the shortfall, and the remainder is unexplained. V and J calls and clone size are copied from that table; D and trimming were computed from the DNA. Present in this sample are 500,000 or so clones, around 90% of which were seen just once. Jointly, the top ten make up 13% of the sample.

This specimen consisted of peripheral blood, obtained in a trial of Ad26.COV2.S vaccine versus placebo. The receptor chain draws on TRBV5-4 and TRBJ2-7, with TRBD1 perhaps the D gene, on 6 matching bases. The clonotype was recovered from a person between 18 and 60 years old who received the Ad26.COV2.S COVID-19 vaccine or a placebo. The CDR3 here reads CASSLQGASYEQYF. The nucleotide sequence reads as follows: TGTGCCAGCAGCCTACAGGGAGCCTCCTACGAGCAGTACTTC.